One T cell receptor (beta chain) is described in this entry. TCRdb reprocessed the 5' RACE reads and stores each CDR3 protein as one record, lacking DNA. The sample includes 550,000 to 600,000 distinct CDR3 sequences. The germline gives CDR1 MGHRA, CDR2 YSYEKL. The CDR3 loop spans 16 amino acids. The record originates from a study of T cells expressing NK-cell markers. The TCR originated in a man aged 18 to 29 in good health. The sample taken for sequencing was blood T cells: a sorted CD56 or NKG2C T cell subset, CD4+ or CD8+ T cells, or bulk PBMC T cells (not recorded which). This chain uses TRBV4-1 with TRBJ2-1; TCRdb returns TRBD2, unconfirmable since there is no DNA. The CDR3 loop is CASSQDLGTGYNEQFF.